Sequencing of this T cell receptor (beta chain) was carried out in a study of T-cell memory formation after mild COVID-19. CDR1 and CDR2 (germline): SGHRS, YFSETQ. The CDR3 extends over 14 amino acids. V was trimmed by 3 bases and J by 1 base, leaving 8 bases between them. Study results and caveats: Clones which contracted sat mainly in CM and EM if CD4+, and in EMRA if CD8+.

In regard to this clonotype: Its antigen remains unidentified.

TCRdb recomputed calls from the 5' RACE reads with MiXCR, one row per CDR3 protein. This sample yields about 360,000 distinct CDR3 sequences, of which roughly an eighth are seen a single time; around a fifth belongs to the top ten. The sample consisted of PBMCs or a T cell subset sorted from them (not recorded which). The TCR originated in a young man who had mild COVID-19 (a few samples of this study predate the infection). Cell type and time point are not known. The chain links TRBV5-1 to TRBJ2-1, with D uncertain. This chain's CDR3 is CASSSSTSYNEQFF. CDR3 sequence (DNA): TGCGCCAGCAGCTCCTCAACATCCTACAATGAGCAGTTCTTC.